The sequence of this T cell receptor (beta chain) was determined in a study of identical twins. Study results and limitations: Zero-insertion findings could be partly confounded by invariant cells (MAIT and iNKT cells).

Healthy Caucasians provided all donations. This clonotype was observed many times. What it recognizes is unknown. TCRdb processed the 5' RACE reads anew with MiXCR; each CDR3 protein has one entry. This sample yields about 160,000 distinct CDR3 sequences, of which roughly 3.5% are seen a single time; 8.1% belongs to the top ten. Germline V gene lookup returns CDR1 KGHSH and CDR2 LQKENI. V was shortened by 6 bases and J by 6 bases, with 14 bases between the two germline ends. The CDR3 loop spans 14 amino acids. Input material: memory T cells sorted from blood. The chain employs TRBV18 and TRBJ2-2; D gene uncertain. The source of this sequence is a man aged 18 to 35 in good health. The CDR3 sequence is CASSFRPEAGELFF. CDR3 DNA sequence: TGTGCCAGCTCGTTTAGACCCGAGGCCGGGGAGCTGTTTTTT. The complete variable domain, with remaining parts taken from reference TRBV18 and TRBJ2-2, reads NAGVMQNPRHLVRRRGQEARLRCSPMKGHSHVYWYRQLPEEGLKFMVYLQKENIIDESGMPKERFSAEFPKEGPSILRIQQVVRGDSAAYFCASSFRPEAGELFFGEGSRLTVL.